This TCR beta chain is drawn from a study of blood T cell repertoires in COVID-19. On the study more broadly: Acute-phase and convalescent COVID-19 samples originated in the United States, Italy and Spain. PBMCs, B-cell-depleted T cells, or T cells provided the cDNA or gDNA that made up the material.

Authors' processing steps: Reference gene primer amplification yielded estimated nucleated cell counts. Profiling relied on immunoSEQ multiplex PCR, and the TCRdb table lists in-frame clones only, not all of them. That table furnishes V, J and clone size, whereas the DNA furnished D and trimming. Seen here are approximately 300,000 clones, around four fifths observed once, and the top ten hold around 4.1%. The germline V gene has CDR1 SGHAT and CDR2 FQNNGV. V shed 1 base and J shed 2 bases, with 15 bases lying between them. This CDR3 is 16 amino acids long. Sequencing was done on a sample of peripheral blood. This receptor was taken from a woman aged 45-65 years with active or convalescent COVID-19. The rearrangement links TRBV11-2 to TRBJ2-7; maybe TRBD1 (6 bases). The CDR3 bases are TGTGCCAGCAGCTTAGTTCAACAGGGAGAGGCCTACGAGCAGTACTTC. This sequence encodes CASSLVQQGEAYEQYF.